A single T cell receptor (beta chain) is shown here with its context. What it binds is not known. The data stem from a study of CD8 T cells in Susac syndrome. A quantity of about 0.45 to 1 ug RNA underwent reverse transcription using random hexamers. Coverage of TCR beta CDR3 amplification by immunoSEQ multiplex PCR extended to 54 Vbeta and 13 Jbeta. TCRdb independently ran MiXCR on the immunoSEQ multiplex PCR reads; one entry per CDR3 protein. This table holds about 280,000 distinct CDR3 sequences, roughly 81% found once. Regarding the study as a whole: The study conceded that relatively few individuals underwent its TCR sequencing and HLA analysis.

This CDR3 has 13 amino acids. V lost 0 bases to trimming and J lost 6 bases; unmatched junction nucleotides: 3. Germline V gene lookup returns CDR1 SQVTM and CDR2 ANQGSEA. CD8+ and CD4+ T cells circulating in blood were sequenced for TCR beta. The multiple sclerosis controls consisted of treatment-naive patients with relapsing-remitting disease, either stable or active. This chain uses TRBV29-1 with TRBJ2-7, with 9 nucleotides matching TRBD2. The source of this sequence is a human donor with multiple sclerosis. Material for sequencing was CD8+ T cells from PBMCs. For the CDR3, the DNA is TGCAGCGTTGAAGATGAAGCGGGAGGCGAGCAGTACTTC. Its protein is CSVEDEAGGEQYF.